This T cell receptor beta chain was found in a study of CD8+ T cells in alopecia areata. CDR1 is SGDLS and CDR2 is YYNGEE in the germline V gene. The CDR3 contains 14 residues. V was pared by 4 bases and J by 5 bases, with 8 bases of the junction left unmatched. Extracted RNA was reverse transcribed into cDNA, the sequencing template. Profiled with immunoSEQ multiplex PCR; TCRdb holds only in-frame clones, not every one. The table records over 150,000 clones, roughly 60% of them present only once. This clone was seen a handful of times. Sample: CD4+ T cells sorted from blood, taken at week 0. The receptor was derived from a human donor with alopecia areata. The gene calls are TRBV9 and TRBJ2-5; 7 bases are a match to TRBD1. The CDR3 DNA follows: TGTGCCAGCAGCCCTTCGACAGGGCACGAGACCCAGTACTTC. It codes for CASSPSTGHETQYF.